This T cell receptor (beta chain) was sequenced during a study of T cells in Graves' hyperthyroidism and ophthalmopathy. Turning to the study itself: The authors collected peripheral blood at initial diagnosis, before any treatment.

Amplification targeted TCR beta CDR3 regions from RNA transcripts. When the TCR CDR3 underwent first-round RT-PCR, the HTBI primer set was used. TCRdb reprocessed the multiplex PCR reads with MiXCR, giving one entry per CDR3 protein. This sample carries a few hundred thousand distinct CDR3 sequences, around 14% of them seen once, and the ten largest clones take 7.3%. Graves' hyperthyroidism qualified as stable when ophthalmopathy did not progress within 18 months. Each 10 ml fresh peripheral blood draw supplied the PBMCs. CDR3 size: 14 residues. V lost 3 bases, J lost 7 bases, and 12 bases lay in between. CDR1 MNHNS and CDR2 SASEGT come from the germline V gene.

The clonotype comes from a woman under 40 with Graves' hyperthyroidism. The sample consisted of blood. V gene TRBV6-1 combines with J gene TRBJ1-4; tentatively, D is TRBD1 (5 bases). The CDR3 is CASSDFGGVEKLFF. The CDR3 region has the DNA TGTGCCAGCAGTGATTTTGGGGGGGTTGAAAAACTGTTTTTT.